What follows is one TCR beta chain and its context. What it recognizes is unknown. The data were obtained in a study of CD8+ T cells in alopecia areata. Study-wide context: Tofacitinib was given for 6 to 18 months, then stopped for 6 months.

Whole-study findings and limits: The study found TCR sharing across patients less clear than in mice, possibly for HLA reasons.

As to treatment: oral pan-JAK inhibitor, 5-10 mg twice daily. Sequencing used cDNA as its template, made by extracting RNA and reverse transcribing it. Profiled with immunoSEQ multiplex PCR; TCRdb holds only in-frame clones, not every one. The sample lists fewer than 200,000 clones, approximately 60% occurring once. With 9 bases removed from V and 6 bases from J, the gap between germline ends came to 20 bases. The CDR3 spans 14 residues. From germline, CDR1 is LGHNT and CDR2 FRNRAP. Sequencing was performed on CD4+ T cells sorted from blood, taken at week 24, from a patient treated with tofacitinib. The sequence was obtained from a human donor with alopecia areata. J is TRBJ1-1 and V is TRBV12-5; D gene ambiguous. In DNA form, the CDR3 reads TGTGCTAGCCGATCGACCCTTCCCGGCGCTGAAGCTTTCTTT. It encodes CASRSTLPGAEAFF.